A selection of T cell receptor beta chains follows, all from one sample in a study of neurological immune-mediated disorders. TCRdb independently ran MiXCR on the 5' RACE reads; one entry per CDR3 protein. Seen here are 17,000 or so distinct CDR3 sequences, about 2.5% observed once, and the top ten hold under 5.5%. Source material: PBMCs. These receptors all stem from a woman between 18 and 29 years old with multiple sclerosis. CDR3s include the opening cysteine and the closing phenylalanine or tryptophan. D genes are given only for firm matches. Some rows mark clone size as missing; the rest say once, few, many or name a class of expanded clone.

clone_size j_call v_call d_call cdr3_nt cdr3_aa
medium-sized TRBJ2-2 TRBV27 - TGTGCCAGCAGTTTGACAGACACCGGGGAGCTGTTTTTT CASSLTDTGELFF
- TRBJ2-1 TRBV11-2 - TGTGCCAGCGCTAGGGCTGGGCGTCTCCCCTACAATGAGCAGTTCTTC CASARAGRLPYNEQFF
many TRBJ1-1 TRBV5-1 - TGCGCCAGCAGCATGTCGGGAGGGAACACTGAAGCTTTCTTT CASSMSGGNTEAFF
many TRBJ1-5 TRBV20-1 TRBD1 TGCAGTGCTCAAACAGGGGGCAATCAGCCCCAGCATTTT CSAQTGGNQPQHF
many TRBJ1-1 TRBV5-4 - TGTGCCAGCAGCCCGGGACCCATGAACACTGAAGCTTTCTTT CASSPGPMNTEAFF
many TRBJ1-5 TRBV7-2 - TGTGCCAGCAGCTTGGGTTCGGACGGGGGTCAGCCCCAGCATTTT CASSLGSDGGQPQHF
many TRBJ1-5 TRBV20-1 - TGCAGTGCTAGAGAGACCGGGGGGAATCAGCCCCAGCATTTT CSARETGGNQPQHF
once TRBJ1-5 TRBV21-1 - TGTGCCGTACCAAACAGGGGTCGGGATATTTTGCCCCAGAATTTT CAVPNRGRDILPQNF
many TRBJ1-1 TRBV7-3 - TGTGCCAGCAGCTTAAAATCGGGCACTGAAGCTTTCTTT CASSLKSGTEAFF
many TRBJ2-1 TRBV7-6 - TGTGCCAGCAGCTTAGGCGGAACTGAGCAGTTCTTC CASSLGGTEQFF
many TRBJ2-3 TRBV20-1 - TGCAGTGCTAAAAGGGACGTCACAGATACGCAGTATTTT CSAKRDVTDTQYF
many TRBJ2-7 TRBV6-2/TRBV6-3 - TGTGCCAGCAGCCCTTCAAGGGCTGGATCCTACGAGCAGTACTTC CASSPSRAGSYEQYF
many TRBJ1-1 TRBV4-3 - TGCGCCAGCAGCCAAGATCTAGGGATGAACACTGAAGCTTTCTTT CASSQDLGMNTEAFF
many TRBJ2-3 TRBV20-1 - TGCAGTGCTAGGAGAGAAGTCACAGATACGCAGTATTTT CSARREVTDTQYF
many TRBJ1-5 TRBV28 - TGTGCCAGCAGCGAACCCAGGGGAGGGGATCAGCCCCAGCATTTT CASSEPRGGDQPQHF
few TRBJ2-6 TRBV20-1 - TGCAGTGTCCGGAATTCTGGGGCCAACGTCCTGACTTTC CSVRNSGANVLTF
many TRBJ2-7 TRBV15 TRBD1 TGTGCCACCAGCAGAGATACAGGGGGAGGCTACGAGCAGTACTTC CATSRDTGGGYEQYF
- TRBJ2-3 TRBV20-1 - TGCAGTGCTATAGATCGGAGGAGGGATACGCAGTATTTT CSAIDRRRDTQYF
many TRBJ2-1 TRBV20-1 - TGCAGTGCTAGAGGTGCCGCGGGATTTGAGCAGTTCTTC CSARGAAGFEQFF
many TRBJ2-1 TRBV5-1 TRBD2 TGCGCCAGCAGCGTAAACCTTAGCGGGAGGCGCAATGAGCAGTTCTTC CASSVNLSGRRNEQFF
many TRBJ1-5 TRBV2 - TGTGCCAGCAGTGAGGAGGGTGGCAATCAGCCCCAGCATTTT CASSEEGGNQPQHF
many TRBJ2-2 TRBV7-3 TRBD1 TGTGCCAGCAGCTTATCGACAGGGGCCAACACCGGGGAGCTGTTTTTT CASSLSTGANTGELFF
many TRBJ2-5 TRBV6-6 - TGTGCCAGCAGTTACTCTCAACCGCAAGAGACCCAGTACTTC CASSYSQPQETQYF
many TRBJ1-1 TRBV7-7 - TGTGCTAGCAGCTTAGAGTCGCTTTTTTGGCCTGAAGCTTTCTTT CASSLESLFWPEAFF
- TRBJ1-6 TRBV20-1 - TGCAGTGCTAGTGTCGGGCCAGGAATTCTTCCCCTCCACTTT CSASVGPGILPLHF
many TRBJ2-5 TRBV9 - TGTGCCAGCAGCGTAAACGCCATGGGTGAGACCCAGTACTTC CASSVNAMGETQYF
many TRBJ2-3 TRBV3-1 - TGTGCCAGCAGCCAAGATCCTCGGACAGATACGCAGTATTTT CASSQDPRTDTQYF
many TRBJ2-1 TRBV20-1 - TGCAGTGCTAAGAGTCCCCGGGTACAACATGAGCAGTTCTTC CSAKSPRVQHEQFF
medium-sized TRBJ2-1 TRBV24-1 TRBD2 TGTGCCACCAGTGGCGGGAGGCTCTACAATGAGCAGTTCTTC CATSGGRLYNEQFF
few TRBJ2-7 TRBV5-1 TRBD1 TGCGCCAGCAGCAGTGACAGGGGGTTCTCCTACGAGCAGTACTTC CASSSDRGFSYEQYF
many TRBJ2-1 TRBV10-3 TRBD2 TGTGCCATCAGTGGGAGACTAGCGGGAGAATTCAATGAGCAGTTCTTC CAISGRLAGEFNEQFF
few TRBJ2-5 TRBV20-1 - TGCAGTGCTAGGGGGGCCCGAGGCCAAGAGACCCAGTACTTC CSARGARGQETQYF
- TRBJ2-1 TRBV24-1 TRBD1 TGTGCCACCAGTGATCCCCGGACAGGGGCCAATGAGCAGTTCTTC CATSDPRTGANEQFF